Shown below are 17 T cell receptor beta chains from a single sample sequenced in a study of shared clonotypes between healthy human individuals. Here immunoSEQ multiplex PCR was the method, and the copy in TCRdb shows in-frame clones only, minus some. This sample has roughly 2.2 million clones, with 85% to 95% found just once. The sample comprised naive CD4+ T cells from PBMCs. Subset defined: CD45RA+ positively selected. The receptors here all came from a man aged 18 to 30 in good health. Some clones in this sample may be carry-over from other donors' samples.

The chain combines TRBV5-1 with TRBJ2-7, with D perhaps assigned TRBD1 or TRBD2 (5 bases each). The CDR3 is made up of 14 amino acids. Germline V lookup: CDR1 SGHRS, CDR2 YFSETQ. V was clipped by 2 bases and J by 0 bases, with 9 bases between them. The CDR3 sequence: CASSFGDASYEQYF. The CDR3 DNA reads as TGCGCCAGCAGCTTTGGGGACGCCTCCTACGAGCAGTACTTC.

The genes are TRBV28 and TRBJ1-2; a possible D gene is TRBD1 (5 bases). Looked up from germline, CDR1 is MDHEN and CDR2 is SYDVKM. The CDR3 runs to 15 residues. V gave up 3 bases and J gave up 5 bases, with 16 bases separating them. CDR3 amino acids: CASSLFVGVGYGYTF. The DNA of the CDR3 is TGTGCCAGCAGTTTGTTTGTGGGGGTAGGGTATGGCTACACCTTC.

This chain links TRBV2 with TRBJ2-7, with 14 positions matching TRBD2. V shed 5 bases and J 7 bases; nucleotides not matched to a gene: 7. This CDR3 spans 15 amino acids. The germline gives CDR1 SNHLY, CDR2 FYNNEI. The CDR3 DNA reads TGTGCCAGCAGTTTGGGACTAGCGGGAGTAAGGGAGCAGTACTTC. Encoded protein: CASSLGLAGVREQYF.

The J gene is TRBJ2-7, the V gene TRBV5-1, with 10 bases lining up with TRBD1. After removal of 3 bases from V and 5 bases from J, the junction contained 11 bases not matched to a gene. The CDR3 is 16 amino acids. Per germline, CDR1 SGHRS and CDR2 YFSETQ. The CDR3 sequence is CASSYPGTGVDNEQYF. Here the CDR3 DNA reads TGCGCCAGCAGCTACCCCGGGACAGGGGTTGACAACGAGCAGTACTTC.

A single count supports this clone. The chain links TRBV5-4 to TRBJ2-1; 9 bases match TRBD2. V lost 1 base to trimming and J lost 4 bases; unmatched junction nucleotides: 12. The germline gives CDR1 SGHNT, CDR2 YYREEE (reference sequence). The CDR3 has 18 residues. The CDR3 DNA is TGTGCCAGCAGCTTGCCCGCGGGGGCGGGAGGGAAATACAATGAGCAGTTCTTC. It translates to CASSLPAGAGGKYNEQFF.

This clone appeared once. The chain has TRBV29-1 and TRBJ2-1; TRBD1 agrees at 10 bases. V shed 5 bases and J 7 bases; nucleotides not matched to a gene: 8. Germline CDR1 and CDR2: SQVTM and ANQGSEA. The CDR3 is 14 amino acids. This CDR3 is CSVNRQGADNEQFF. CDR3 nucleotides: TGCAGCGTTAACAGACAGGGGGCGGATAATGAGCAGTTCTTC.

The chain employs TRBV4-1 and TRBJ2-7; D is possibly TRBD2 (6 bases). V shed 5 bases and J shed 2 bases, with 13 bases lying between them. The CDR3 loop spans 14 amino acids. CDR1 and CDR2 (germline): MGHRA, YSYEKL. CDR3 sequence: CASSTPGVPYEQYF. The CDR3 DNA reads TGCGCCAGCAGCACCCCGGGGGTTCCCTACGAGCAGTACTTC.

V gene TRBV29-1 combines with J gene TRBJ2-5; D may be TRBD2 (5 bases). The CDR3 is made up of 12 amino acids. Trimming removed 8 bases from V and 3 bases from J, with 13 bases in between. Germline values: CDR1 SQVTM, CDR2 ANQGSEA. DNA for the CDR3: TGCAGCTCCCGGGAAGCGGAAGAGACCCAGTACTTC. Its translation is CSSREAEETQYF.

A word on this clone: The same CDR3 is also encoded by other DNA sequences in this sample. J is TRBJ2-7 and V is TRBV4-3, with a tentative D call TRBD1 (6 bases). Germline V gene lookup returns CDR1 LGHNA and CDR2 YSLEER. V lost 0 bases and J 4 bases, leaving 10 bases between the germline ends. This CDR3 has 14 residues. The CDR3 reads CASSQELGAYEQYF. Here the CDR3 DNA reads TGCGCCAGCAGCCAAGAGCTGGGGGCTTACGAGCAGTACTTC.

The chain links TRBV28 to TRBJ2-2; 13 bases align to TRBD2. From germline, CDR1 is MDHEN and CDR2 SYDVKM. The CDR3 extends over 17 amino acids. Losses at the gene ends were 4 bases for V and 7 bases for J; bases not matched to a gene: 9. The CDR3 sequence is CASSSTGTSGAIGELFF. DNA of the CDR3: TGTGCCAGCAGTTCGACCGGGACTAGCGGGGCCATCGGGGAGCTGTTTTTT. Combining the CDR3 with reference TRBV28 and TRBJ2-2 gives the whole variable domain DVKVTQSSRYLVKRTGEKVFLECVQDMDHENMFWYRQDPGLGLRLIYFSYDVKMKEKGDIPEGYSVSREKKERFSLILESASTNQTSMYLCASSSTGTSGAIGELFFGEGSRLTVL.

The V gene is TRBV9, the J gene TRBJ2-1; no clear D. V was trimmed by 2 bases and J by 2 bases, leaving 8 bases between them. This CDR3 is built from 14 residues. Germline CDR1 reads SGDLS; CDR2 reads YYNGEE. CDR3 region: CASSVNRAYNEQFF. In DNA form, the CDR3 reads TGTGCCAGCAGCGTCAATCGGGCCTACAATGAGCAGTTCTTC.

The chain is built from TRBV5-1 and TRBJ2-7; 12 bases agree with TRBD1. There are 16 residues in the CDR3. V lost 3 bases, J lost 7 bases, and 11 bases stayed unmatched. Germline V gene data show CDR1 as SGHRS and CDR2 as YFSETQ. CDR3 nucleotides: TGCGCCAGCAGCTCGGGCACCGGGACAGGGGGCAAAGAGCAGTACTTC. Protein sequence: CASSSGTGTGGKEQYF.

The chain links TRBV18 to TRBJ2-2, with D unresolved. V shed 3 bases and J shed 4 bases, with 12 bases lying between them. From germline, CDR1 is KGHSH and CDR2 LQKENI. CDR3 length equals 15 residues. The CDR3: CASSPGLPGTGELFF. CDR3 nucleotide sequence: TGTGCCAGCTCACCGGGTCTTCCGGGCACCGGGGAGCTGTTTTTT.

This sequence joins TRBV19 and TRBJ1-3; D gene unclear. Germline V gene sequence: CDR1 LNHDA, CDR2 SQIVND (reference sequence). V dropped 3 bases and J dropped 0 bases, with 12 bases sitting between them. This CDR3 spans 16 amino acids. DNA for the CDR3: TGTGCCAGTAGTATCCTTTATCCGGACTCTGGAAACACCATATATTTT. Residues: CASSILYPDSGNTIYF.

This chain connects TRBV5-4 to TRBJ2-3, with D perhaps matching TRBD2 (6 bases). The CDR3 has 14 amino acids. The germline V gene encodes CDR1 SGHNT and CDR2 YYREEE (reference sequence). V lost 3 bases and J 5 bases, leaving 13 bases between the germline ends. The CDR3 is CASSWIGGEDTQYF. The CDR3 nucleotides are TGTGCCAGCAGCTGGATTGGAGGGGAAGATACGCAGTATTTT.

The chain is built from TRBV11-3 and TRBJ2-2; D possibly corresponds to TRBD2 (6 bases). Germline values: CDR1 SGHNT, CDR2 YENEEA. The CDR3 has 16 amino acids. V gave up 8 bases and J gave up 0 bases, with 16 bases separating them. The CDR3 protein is CASSSRGLANTGELFF. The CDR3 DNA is TGTGCCAGCTCGTCGAGGGGACTGGCGAACACCGGGGAGCTGTTTTTT.

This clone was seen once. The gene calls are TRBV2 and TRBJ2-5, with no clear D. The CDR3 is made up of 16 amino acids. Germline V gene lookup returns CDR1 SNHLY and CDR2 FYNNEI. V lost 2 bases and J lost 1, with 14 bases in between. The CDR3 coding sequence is TGTGCCAGCAGTGAACGAAGGGCCACAGCCCAAGAGACCCAGTACTTC. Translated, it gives CASSERRATAQETQYF. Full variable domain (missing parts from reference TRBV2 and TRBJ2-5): EPEVTQTPSHQVTQMGQEVILRCVPISNHLYFYWYRQILGQKVEFLVSFYNNEISEKSEIFDDQFSVERPDGSNFTLKIRSTKLEDSAMYFCASSERRATAQETQYFGPGTRLLVL.